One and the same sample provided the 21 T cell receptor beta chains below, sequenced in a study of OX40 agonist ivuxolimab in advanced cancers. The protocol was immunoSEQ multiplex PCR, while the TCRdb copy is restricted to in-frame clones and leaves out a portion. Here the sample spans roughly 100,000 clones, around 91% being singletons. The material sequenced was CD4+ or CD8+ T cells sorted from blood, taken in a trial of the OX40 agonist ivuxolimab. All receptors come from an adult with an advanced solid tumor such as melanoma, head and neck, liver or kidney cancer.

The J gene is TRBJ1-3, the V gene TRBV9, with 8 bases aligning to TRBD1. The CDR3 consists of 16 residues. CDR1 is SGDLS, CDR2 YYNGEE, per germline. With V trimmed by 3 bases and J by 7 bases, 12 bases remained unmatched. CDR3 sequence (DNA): TGTGCCAGCAGCGGCCGTTTGAGACAGGGGCCCAACACCATATATTTT. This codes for CASSGRLRQGPNTIYF.

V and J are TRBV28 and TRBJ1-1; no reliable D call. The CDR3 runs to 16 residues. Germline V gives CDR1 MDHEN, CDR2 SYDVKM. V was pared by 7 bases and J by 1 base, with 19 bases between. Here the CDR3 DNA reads TGTGCCAGCAACAACCTGAATATGGAAACGAACACTGAAGCTTTCTTT. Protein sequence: CASNNLNMETNTEAFF.

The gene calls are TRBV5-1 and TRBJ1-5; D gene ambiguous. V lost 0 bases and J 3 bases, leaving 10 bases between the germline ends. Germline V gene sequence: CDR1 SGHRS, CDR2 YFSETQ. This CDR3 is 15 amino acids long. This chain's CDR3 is CASSLDPGDNQPQHF. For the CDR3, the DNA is TGCGCCAGCAGCTTGGATCCAGGAGACAATCAGCCCCAGCATTTT.

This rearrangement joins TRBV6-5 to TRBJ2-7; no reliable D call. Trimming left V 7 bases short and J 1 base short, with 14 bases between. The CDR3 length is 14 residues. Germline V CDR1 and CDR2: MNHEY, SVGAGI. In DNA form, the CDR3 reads TGTGCCAGCACCCATCCAGGACCGTCCTACGAGCAGTACTTC. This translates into CASTHPGPSYEQYF.

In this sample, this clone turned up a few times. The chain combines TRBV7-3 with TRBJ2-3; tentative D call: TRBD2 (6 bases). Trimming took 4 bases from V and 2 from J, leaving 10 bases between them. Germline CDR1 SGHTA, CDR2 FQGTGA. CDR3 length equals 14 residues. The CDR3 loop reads CASSSDYVTDTQYF. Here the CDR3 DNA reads TGTGCCAGCAGCTCGGACTATGTCACAGATACGCAGTATTTT.

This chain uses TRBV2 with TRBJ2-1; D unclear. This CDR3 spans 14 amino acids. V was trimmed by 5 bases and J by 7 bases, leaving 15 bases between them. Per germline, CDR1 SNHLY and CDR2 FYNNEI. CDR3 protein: CASSRALIGNEQFF. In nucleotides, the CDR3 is TGTGCCAGCAGTCGGGCGCTTATAGGAAATGAGCAGTTCTTC.

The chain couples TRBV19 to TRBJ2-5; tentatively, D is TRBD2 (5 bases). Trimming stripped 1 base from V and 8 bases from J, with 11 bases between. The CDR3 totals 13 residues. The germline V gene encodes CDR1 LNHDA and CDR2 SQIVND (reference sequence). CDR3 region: CASSIAARGTQYF. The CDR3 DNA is TGTGCCAGTAGTATAGCCGCCCGGGGAACCCAGTACTTC.

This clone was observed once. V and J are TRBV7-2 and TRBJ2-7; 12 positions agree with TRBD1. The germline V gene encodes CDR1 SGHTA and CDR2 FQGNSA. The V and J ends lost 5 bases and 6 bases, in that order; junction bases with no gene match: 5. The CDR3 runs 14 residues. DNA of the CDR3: TGTGCCAGCAGCCGGGACAGGGGGCTCGGCGAGCAGTACTTC. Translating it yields CASSRDRGLGEQYF.

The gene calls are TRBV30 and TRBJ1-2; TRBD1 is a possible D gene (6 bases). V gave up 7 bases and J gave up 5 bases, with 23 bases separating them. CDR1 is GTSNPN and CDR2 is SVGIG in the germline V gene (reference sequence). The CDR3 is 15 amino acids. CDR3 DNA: TGTGCCTACCGGGACATTCGTACTGAGCCTTATGGCTACACCTTC. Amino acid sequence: CAYRDIRTEPYGYTF. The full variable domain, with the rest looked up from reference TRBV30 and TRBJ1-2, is SQTIHQWPATLVQPVGSPLSLECTVEGTSNPNLYWYRQAAGRGLQLLFYSVGIGQISSEVPQNLSASRPQDRQFILSSKKLLLSDSGFYLCAYRDIRTEPYGYTFGSGTRLTVV.

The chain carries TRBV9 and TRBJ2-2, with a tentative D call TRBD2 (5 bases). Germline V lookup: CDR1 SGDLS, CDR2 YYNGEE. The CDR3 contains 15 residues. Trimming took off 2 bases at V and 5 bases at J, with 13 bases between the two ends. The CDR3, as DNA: TGTGCCAGCAGCGTCGAAACCCCGGGAACCGGGGAGCTGTTTTTT. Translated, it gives CASSVETPGTGELFF. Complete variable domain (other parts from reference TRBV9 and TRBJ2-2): DSGVTQTPKHLITATGQRVTLRCSPRSGDLSVYWYQQSLDQGLQFLIQYYNGEERAKGNILERFSAQQFPDLHSELNLSSLELGDSALYFCASSVETPGTGELFFGEGSRLTVL.

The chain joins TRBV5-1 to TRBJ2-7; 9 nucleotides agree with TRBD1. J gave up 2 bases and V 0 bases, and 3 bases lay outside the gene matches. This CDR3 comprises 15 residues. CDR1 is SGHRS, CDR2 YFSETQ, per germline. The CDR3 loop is CASSLEGQGPYEQYF. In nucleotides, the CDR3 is TGCGCCAGCAGCTTGGAGGGACAGGGACCCTACGAGCAGTACTTC.

CDR3 sequence reads: CASSESRQKYGYTF. CDR3 coding DNA: TGTGCCAGCAGTGAATCTAGACAGAAATATGGCTACACCTTC. The gene calls are TRBV25-1 and TRBJ1-2; D perhaps matches TRBD1 (5 bases). The V end lost 1 base, the J end lost 5 bases, and 11 bases lay between the germline ends. This CDR3 has 14 amino acids. Germline loops: CDR1 MGHDK, CDR2 SYGVNS.

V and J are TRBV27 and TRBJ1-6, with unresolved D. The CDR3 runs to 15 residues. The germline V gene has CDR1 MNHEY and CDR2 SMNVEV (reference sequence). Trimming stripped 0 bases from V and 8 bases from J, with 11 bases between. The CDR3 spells CASSLSGSLYSPLHF. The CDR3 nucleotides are TGTGCCAGCAGTTTATCAGGGTCACTCTATTCACCCCTCCACTTT.

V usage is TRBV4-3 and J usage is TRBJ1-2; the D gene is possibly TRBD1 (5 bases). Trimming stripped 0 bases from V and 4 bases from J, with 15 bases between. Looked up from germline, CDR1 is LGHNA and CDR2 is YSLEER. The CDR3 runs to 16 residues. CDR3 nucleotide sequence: TGCGCCAGCAGCCAAGATTACCTCCAGGGCAGCTATGGCTACACCTTC. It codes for CASSQDYLQGSYGYTF.

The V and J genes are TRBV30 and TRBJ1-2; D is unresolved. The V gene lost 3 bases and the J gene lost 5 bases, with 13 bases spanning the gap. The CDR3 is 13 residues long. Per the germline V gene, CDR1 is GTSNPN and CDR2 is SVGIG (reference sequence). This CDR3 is CAWSPGRLYGYTF. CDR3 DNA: TGTGCCTGGAGCCCCGGGAGGCTGTATGGCTACACCTTC.

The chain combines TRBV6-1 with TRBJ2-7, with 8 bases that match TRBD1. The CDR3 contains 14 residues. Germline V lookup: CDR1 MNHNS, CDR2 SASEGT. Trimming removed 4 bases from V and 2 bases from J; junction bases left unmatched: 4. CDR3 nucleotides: TGTGCCAGCAGTGGACAGGGGCCCCCCTACGAGCAGTACTTC. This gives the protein CASSGQGPPYEQYF.

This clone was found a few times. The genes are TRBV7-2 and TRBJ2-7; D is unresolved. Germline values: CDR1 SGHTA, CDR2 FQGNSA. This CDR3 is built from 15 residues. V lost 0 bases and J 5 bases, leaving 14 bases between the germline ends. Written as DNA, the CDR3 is TGTGCCAGCAGCTTAGCGTTGGGCCACACGGACGAGCAGTACTTC. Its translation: CASSLALGHTDEQYF. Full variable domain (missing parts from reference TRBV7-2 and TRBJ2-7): GAGVSQSPSNKVTEKGKDVELRCDPISGHTALYWYRQSLGQGLEFLIYFQGNSAPDKSGLPSDRFSAERTGGSVSTLTIQRTQQEDSAVYLCASSLALGHTDEQYFGPGTRLTVT.

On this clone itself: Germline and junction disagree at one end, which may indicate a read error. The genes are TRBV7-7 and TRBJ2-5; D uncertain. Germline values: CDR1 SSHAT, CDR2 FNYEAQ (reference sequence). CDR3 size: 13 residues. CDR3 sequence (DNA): TGTGCTAGCAGCTTAGAATCCGGGGAGACCCAGTACTTC. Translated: CASSLESGETQYF.

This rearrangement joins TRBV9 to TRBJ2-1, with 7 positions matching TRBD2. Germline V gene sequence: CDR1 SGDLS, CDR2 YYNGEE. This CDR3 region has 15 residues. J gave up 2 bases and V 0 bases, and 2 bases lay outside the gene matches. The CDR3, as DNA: TGTGCCAGCAGCGTAGGGGCGGGAGCCTACAATGAGCAGTTCTTC. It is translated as CASSVGAGAYNEQFF.

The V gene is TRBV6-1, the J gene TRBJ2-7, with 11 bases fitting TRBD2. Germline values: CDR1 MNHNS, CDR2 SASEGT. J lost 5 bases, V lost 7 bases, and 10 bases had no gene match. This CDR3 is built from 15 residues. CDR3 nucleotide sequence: TGTGCCAGCACGCCCCGACTAGCGGGAATCCACGAGCAGTACTTC. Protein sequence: CASTPRLAGIHEQYF.

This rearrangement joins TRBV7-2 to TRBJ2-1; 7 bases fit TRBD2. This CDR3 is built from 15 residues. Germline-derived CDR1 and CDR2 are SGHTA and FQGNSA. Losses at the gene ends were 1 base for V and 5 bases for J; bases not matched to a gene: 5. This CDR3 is CASSLVFGGNNEQFF. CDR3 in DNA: TGTGCCAGCAGCTTAGTTTTCGGGGGGAACAATGAGCAGTTCTTC.